This T cell receptor (beta chain) was captured by sequencing in a study of T-cell reconstitution after alpha-beta-depleted transplantation in children. This clonotype was detected ten times or more. The junction departs from the called germline gene at one end, perhaps through a read error. This CDR3 has 10 residues. Germline loops: CDR1 SQVTM, CDR2 ANQGSEA. Preparing the TCRbeta library involved the use of unique molecular identifiers. TCRdb called the PCR reads again in MiXCR, with one record for every CDR3 protein. The data show some 180,000 distinct CDR3 sequences, approximately 6.9% seen once. The chain carries TRBV29-1 and TRBJ2-7, with 7 bases aligning to TRBD2. Here the sequenced sample was PBMCs, taken before TCRalphabeta/CD19-depleted stem cell transplant. The TCR originated in a boy aged 2 to 9 with acute lymphoblastic leukemia, due to receive a stem cell transplant. The CDR3 sequence: CSVLAGEQYF. CDR3 coding DNA: TGCAGCGTTCTCGCGGGAGAGCAATACTTC.